This T cell receptor beta chain was found in a study of a mutant IDH1 vaccine in newly diagnosed glioma. Background on the study: Vaccination began 4-6 weeks post radiotherapy alone, or with temozolomide cycles.

Germline CDR1 SGHTA, CDR2 FQGNSA. The CDR3 totals 13 residues. Trimming shortened V by 5 bases and J by 9 bases, and 14 bases separated the two germline ends. A word on this clone: Its specificity is unknown.

The time point is: week 47, end of study. Every vaccine dose comprised 300 ug of mutant IDH1 20-mer peptide plus topical imiquimod. The astrocytomas were IDH1-mutant, ATRX-negative, and WHO grade 3 or 4. The data were produced by immunoSEQ multiplex PCR, yet TCRdb's version contains in-frame clones alone and is incomplete. The sample includes tens of thousands of clones, around four fifths of them seen just once. This clonotype was obtained from a man aged 40-49 years with glioma. The gene calls are TRBV7-2 and TRBJ2-1; no reliable D call. The specimen comprised PBMCs, sampled from a glioma patient whose treatment included an IDH1 peptide vaccine. The CDR3 DNA is TGTGCCAGCAGCCCTACACTAAACGGTGAGCAGTTCTTC. The encoded protein is CASSPTLNGEQFF.